This T cell receptor beta chain was identified during a study of blood T cell repertoires in COVID-19. CDR3 length equals 13 residues. Germline V gene sequence: CDR1 SEHNR, CDR2 FQNEAQ (reference sequence). Trimming took off 7 bases at V and 4 bases at J, with 12 bases between the two ends. Profiled with immunoSEQ multiplex PCR; TCRdb holds only in-frame clones, not every one. The table includes roughly 140,000 clones, roughly 79% detected once. Sample: peripheral blood. This chain uses TRBV7-9 with TRBJ2-3, with no clear D. This clonotype was sampled from a human donor with acute or convalescent COVID-19. The donor label of this sample is uncertain. The CDR3 is CASTSFAADTQYF. DNA of the CDR3: TGTGCCAGCACCTCCTTCGCGGCAGATACGCAGTATTTT.